The clone carrying this TCR beta chain has a handful of counts. The data were taken from a study of T cells after yellow fever vaccination. CDR1 is SGDLS and CDR2 is YYNGEE in the germline V gene. V shed 3 bases and J 1 base; nucleotides not matched to a gene: 4. This CDR3 has 15 amino acids. TCRdb called the 5' RACE reads again in MiXCR, with one record for every CDR3 protein. The profile shows 450,000 to 550,000 distinct CDR3 sequences, 21% of them singletons. Sequencing was performed on PBMCs, taken approximately 22 days after the first yellow fever vaccination. The chain has TRBV9 and TRBJ2-3; 8 nucleotides align to TRBD1. The TCR originated in a man aged 18 to 29 who received the YFV17D yellow fever vaccine. The DNA of the CDR3 is TGTGCCAGCAGCGGACCGGGACAGGGCACAGATACGCAGTATTTT. Translating gives CASSGPGQGTDTQYF.